This T cell receptor (beta chain) was sequenced in a study of blood T cell repertoires in COVID-19. Turning to the study itself: Sites across the United States, Italy and Spain contributed samples from acute and convalescent COVID-19. T cells, B-cell-depleted T cells, or PBMCs supplied cDNA or gDNA.

Original processing methods: Cell counts per sample came from amplifying reference gene primers. The protocol was immunoSEQ multiplex PCR, while the TCRdb copy is restricted to in-frame clones and leaves out a portion. V and J calls and clone size are given by that table; D and trimming were obtained from the DNA. Among around 94,000 clones, 92% were seen once, and the ten largest hold under 2%. Trimming removed 0 bases at V and 7 bases at J, with 15 bases between. From germline, CDR1 is LGHDT and CDR2 YNNKEL (reference sequence). CDR3 size: 15 residues. In its sample, this clone was seen once. The chain uses TRBV3-1 (or the pseudogene TRBV3-2) and TRBJ1-1; no firm D call. Sequencing used peripheral blood. The receptor was isolated from a woman between 45 and 60 years old with COVID-19, enrolled during active disease. The CDR3 DNA follows: TGTGCCAGCAGCCAAGATCCAGCCCAAGCGGGTGAAGCTTTCTTT. This codes for CASSQDPAQAGEAFF.